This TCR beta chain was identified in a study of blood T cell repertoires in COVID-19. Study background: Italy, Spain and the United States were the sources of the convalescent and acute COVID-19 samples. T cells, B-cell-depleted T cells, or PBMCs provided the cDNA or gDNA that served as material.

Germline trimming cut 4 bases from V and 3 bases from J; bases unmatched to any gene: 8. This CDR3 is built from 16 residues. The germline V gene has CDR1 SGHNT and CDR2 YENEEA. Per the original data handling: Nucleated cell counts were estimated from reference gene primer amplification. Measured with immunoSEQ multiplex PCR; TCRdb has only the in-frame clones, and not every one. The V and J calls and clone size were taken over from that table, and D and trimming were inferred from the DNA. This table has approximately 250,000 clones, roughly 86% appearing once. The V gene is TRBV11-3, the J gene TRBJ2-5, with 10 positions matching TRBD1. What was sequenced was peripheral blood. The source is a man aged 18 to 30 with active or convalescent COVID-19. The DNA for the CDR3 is TGTGCCAGCAGCTGGGCTTCCGGGACAGGGGAAGAGACCCAGTACTTC. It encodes CASSWASGTGEETQYF.